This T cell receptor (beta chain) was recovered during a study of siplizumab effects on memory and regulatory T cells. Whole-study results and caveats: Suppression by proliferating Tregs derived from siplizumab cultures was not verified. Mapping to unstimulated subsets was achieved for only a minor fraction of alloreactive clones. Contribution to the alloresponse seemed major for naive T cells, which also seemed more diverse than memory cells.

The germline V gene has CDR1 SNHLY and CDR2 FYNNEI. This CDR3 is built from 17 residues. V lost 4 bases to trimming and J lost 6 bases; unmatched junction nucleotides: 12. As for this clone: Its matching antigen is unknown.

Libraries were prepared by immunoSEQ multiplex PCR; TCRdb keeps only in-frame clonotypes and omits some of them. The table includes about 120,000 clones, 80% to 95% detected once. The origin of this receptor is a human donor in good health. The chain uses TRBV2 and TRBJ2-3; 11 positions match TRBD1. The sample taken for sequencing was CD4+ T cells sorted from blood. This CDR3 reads CASSGFRTGGKGDTQYF. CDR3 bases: TGTGCCAGCAGTGGATTCAGGACAGGGGGCAAGGGGGATACGCAGTATTTT.